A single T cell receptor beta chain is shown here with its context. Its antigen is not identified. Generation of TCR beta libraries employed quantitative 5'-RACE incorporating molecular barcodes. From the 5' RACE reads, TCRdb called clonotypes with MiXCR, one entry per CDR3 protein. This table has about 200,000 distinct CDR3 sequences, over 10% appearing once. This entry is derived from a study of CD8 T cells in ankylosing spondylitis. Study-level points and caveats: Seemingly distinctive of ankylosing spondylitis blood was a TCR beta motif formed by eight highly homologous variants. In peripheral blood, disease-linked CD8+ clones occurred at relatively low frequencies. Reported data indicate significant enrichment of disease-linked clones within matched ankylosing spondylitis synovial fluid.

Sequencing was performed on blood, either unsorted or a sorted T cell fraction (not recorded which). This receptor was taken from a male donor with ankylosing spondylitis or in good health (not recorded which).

CDR3 amino acids: CASSLAGRGNEAFF. CDR3 in DNA: TGTGCCAGCAGCTTGGCCGGCAGGGGCAATGAAGCTTTCTTT. The chain combines TRBV7-9 with TRBJ1-1; TRBD1 might be the D (6 bases). Germline V gene data show CDR1 as SEHNR and CDR2 as FQNEAQ (reference sequence). Deletions cut 3 bases from V and 7 bases from J, with 15 bases between. The CDR3 has 14 residues.